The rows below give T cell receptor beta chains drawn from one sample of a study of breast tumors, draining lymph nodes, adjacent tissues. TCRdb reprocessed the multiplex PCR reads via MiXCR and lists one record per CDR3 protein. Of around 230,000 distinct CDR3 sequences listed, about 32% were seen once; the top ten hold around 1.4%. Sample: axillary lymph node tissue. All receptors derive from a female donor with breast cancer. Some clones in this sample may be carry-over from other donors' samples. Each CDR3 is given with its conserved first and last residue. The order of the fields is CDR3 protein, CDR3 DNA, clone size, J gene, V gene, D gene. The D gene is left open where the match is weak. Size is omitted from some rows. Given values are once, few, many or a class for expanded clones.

CDR3 protein: CSGGLGPRSEQFF; CDR3 DNA: TGCAGTGGGGGGCTTGGGCCAAGAAGTGAGCAGTTCTTC; clone size: many; J gene: TRBJ2-1; V gene: TRBV20-1; D gene: -
CDR3 protein: CASSYSDSNEQFF; CDR3 DNA: TGTGCCAGCAGTTACTCCGACAGTAATGAGCAGTTCTTC; clone size: many; J gene: TRBJ2-1; V gene: TRBV6-6; D gene: -
CDR3 protein: CASTGERTYEQYF; CDR3 DNA: TGTGCCAGCACTGGGGAGCGGACCTACGAGCAGTACTTC; clone size: many; J gene: TRBJ2-7; V gene: TRBV6-1; D gene: -
CDR3 protein: CASSLGQGYNQPQHF; CDR3 DNA: TGTGCCAGCAGTCTTGGACAGGGGTACAATCAGCCCCAGCATTTT; clone size: many; J gene: TRBJ1-5; V gene: TRBV12-3/TRBV12-4; D gene: TRBD1
CDR3 protein: CSARPGVSYEQYF; CDR3 DNA: TGCAGTGCTAGGCCAGGGGTCTCCTACGAGCAGTACTTC; clone size: many; J gene: TRBJ2-7; V gene: TRBV20-1; D gene: -
CDR3 protein: CASSLRYKNTEAFF; CDR3 DNA: TGTGCCAGCAGCTTAAGGTACAAAAACACTGAAGCTTTCTTT; clone size: few; J gene: TRBJ1-1; V gene: TRBV11-2; D gene: -
CDR3 protein: CASSVQGMAGNTIYF; CDR3 DNA: TGCGCCAGCAGCGTGCAGGGAATGGCTGGAAACACCATATATTTT; clone size: many; J gene: TRBJ1-3; V gene: TRBV5-1; D gene: -
CDR3 protein: CSASGTPGPTDTQYF; CDR3 DNA: TGCAGTGCTTCCGGGACGCCAGGACCCACAGATACGCAGTATTTT; clone size: once; J gene: TRBJ2-3; V gene: TRBV20-1; D gene: -
CDR3 protein: CASSVTSSGELFF; CDR3 DNA: TGTGCCAGCAGCGTTACTAGCTCCGGGGAGCTGTTTTTT; clone size: many; J gene: TRBJ2-2; V gene: TRBV9; D gene: -
CDR3 protein: CAIRPGGSYYEQYF; CDR3 DNA: TGTGCCATCAGGCCGGGGGGATCCTACTACGAGCAGTACTTC; clone size: many; J gene: TRBJ2-7; V gene: TRBV10-3; D gene: TRBD2
CDR3 protein: CASSVVPTDYQYF; CDR3 DNA: TGTGCCAGCAGCGTAGTCCCTACCGACTATCAGTATTTT; clone size: -; J gene: TRBJ2-3; V gene: TRBV9; D gene: -
CDR3 protein: CASSQVTSGSGWQTQYF; CDR3 DNA: TGTGCCAGCAGCCAAGTTACTAGCGGGAGCGGTTGGCAGACCCAGTACTTC; clone size: once; J gene: TRBJ2-5; V gene: TRBV4-2; D gene: TRBD2